Shown below are 21 T cell receptor beta chains from a single sample sequenced in a study of blood T cell repertoires in COVID-19. Profiled with immunoSEQ multiplex PCR; TCRdb holds only in-frame clones, not every one. Of roughly 80,000 clones in the sample, roughly 90% were seen once. The specimen was peripheral blood. These receptors were taken from a woman older than 75 with active or convalescent COVID-19.

The J gene is TRBJ1-1, the V gene TRBV10-3; TRBD1 agrees at 8 bases. The CDR3 has 17 amino acids. Germline assignment: CDR1 ENHRY and CDR2 SYGVKD. J was trimmed by 1 base and V by 4 bases; bases with no gene match: 11. This CDR3 is CAISVPGTGKRNTEAFF. The CDR3 coding sequence is TGTGCCATCAGTGTACCCGGGACAGGAAAAAGGAACACTGAAGCTTTCTTT.

The chain couples TRBV10-3 to TRBJ1-1; maybe TRBD1 (6 bases). The V gene lost 0 bases and the J gene lost 1 base, with 18 bases spanning the gap. The V gene's germline CDR1 is ENHRY and CDR2 SYGVKD. The CDR3 covers 18 residues. The CDR3 DNA is TGTGCCATCAGTGAGTCTTTGGGGACACGCCAAAGGAACACTGAAGCTTTCTTT. Amino acids: CAISESLGTRQRNTEAFF.

This chain uses TRBV29-1 with TRBJ2-5; D uncertain. V was trimmed by 3 bases and J by 2 bases, leaving 13 bases between them. Germline V lookup: CDR1 SQVTM, CDR2 ANQGSEA. The CDR3 sequence is 14 residues long. CDR3 sequence reads: CSVDVPPKQETQYF. CDR3 nucleotides: TGCAGCGTTGATGTCCCCCCAAAACAAGAGACCCAGTACTTC. Filled out from reference TRBV29-1 and TRBJ2-5, the complete variable domain reads SAVISQKPSRDICQRGTSLTIQCQVDSQVTMMFWYRQQPGQSLTLIATANQGSEATYESGFVIDKFPISRPNLTFSTLTVSNMSPEDSSIYLCSVDVPPKQETQYFGPGTRLLVL.

V and J are TRBV2 and TRBJ1-2, with 11 bases identical to TRBD1. Germline V gene data show CDR1 as SNHLY and CDR2 as FYNNEI. Germline trimming cut 11 bases from V and 3 bases from J; bases unmatched to any gene: 20. The CDR3 consists of 18 residues. Written as DNA, the CDR3 is TGTGCCGCGCGGATGGAGGACAGGGGGCCGAAACTGGACTATGGCTACACCTTC. Its translation: CAARMEDRGPKLDYGYTF.

Note on this clone: The sample has other DNA sequences that encode this CDR3 too. The rearrangement joins TRBV24-1 to TRBJ1-2; D call uncertain. The CDR3 runs to 13 residues. CDR1 is KGHDR and CDR2 is SFDVKD in the germline V gene. V shed 1 base and J shed 2 bases, with 4 bases lying between them. In DNA, the CDR3 is TGTGCCACCAGTGATTTCGGGAACTATGGCTACACCTTC. Translated, it gives CATSDFGNYGYTF.

The chain couples TRBV3-1 (or the pseudogene TRBV3-2) to TRBJ2-7; D is perhaps TRBD1 (5 bases). The V end was cut by 8 bases, the J end by 1 base, with 18 bases between. The CDR3 runs to 15 residues. Per the germline V gene, CDR1 is LGHDT and CDR2 is YNNKEL (reference sequence). In DNA form, the CDR3 reads TGTGCCAGCTCGAGGATCACCAGGGATTCCTACGAGCAGTACTTC. This codes for CASSRITRDSYEQYF.

This chain links TRBV11-2 with TRBJ2-5; 7 bases line up with TRBD2. The CDR3 spans 11 residues. V was pared by 5 bases and J by 11 bases, with 5 bases of the junction left unmatched. The germline V gene has CDR1 SGHAT and CDR2 FQNNGV. CDR3 DNA: TGTGCCAGCAGCCCGACTAGCCGACAGTACTTC. It translates to CASSPTSRQYF.

The J gene is TRBJ2-3, the V gene TRBV7-2, with 8 bases aligning to TRBD2. V lost 1 base to trimming and J lost 2 bases; unmatched junction nucleotides: 8. CDR1 and CDR2 from the germline V gene are SGHTA and FQGNSA. This CDR3 has 17 residues. The CDR3 protein is CASSLGRQRGLTDTQYF. DNA for the CDR3: TGTGCCAGCAGCTTAGGGCGGCAGCGGGGGCTCACAGATACGCAGTATTTT.

The chain carries TRBV28 and TRBJ2-7; possibly TRBD2 for D (5 bases). The V gene's germline CDR1 is MDHEN and CDR2 SYDVKM. The CDR3 runs to 15 residues. The ends were cut back, 4 bases at V and 0 bases at J, with 13 bases in the middle. The CDR3 region is CASSSREFSSYEQYF. The DNA of the CDR3 is TGTGCCAGCAGTTCGAGGGAATTCAGCTCCTACGAGCAGTACTTC.

This clone was seen only once. The V call is TRBV10-3, the J call TRBJ1-6; TRBD1 agrees at 9 bases. The germline CDR1 and CDR2 sequences are ENHRY and SYGVKD. The CDR3 spans 17 residues. Germline trimming cut 3 bases from V and 4 bases from J; bases unmatched to any gene: 7. CDR3: CAISDTGQGSYNSPLHF. DNA for the CDR3: TGTGCCATCAGTGATACTGGACAGGGGTCTTATAATTCACCCCTCCACTTT.

V and J are TRBV19 and TRBJ1-2, with 7 bases lining up with TRBD1. Trimming took 4 bases from V and 2 from J; bases not matched to a gene: 4. CDR3 length: 14 amino acids. CDR1 is LNHDA and CDR2 is SQIVND in the germline V gene (reference sequence). The CDR3: CASSTKTGNYGYTF. The CDR3 nucleotides read TGTGCCAGTAGTACCAAGACAGGGAACTATGGCTACACCTTC. The whole variable domain, filled in from reference TRBV19 and TRBJ1-2, reads DGGITQSPKYLFRKEGQNVTLSCEQNLNHDAMYWYRQDPGQGLRLIYYSQIVNDFQKGDIAEGYSVSREKKESFPLTVTSAQKNPTAFYLCASSTKTGNYGYTFGSGTRLTVV.

The V and J genes are TRBV28 and TRBJ1-4; TRBD1 matches 10 bases. With V trimmed by 6 bases and J by 7 bases, 11 bases remained unmatched. The germline CDR1 and CDR2 sequences are MDHEN and SYDVKM. The CDR3 consists of 16 residues. The CDR3 bases are TGTGCCAGCAGGGTCCCGGGACAGGGGTTTGGTGAAAAACTGTTTTTT. It specifies CASRVPGQGFGEKLFF.

V and J are TRBV24-1 and TRBJ2-3, with 10 bases that match TRBD2. The CDR3 covers 17 residues. V dropped 4 bases and J dropped 0; count of bases not matched to a gene: 6. Germline V CDR1 and CDR2: KGHDR, SFDVKD. CDR3 nucleotides: TGTGCCACCAGTGACCGTGAGCGGGGGGGGAGCACAGATACGCAGTATTTT. It translates to CATSDRERGGSTDTQYF.

Here the CDR3 reads CASSLVLGGEQYF. CDR3 nucleotides: TGTGCCAGCAGCTTAGTTTTAGGGGGCGAGCAGTACTTC. The V call is TRBV11-2, the J call TRBJ2-7, with D maybe TRBD1 (6 bases). Germline V CDR1 and CDR2: SGHAT, FQNNGV. The CDR3 runs 13 residues. V dropped 1 base and J dropped 6 bases, with 10 bases sitting between them.

This clone came up once. This chain links TRBV5-1 with TRBJ2-2, with TRBD2 identical over 11 bases. Germline V gene sequence: CDR1 SGHRS, CDR2 YFSETQ. The CDR3 runs to 23 residues. The V gene end was trimmed by 5 bases and the J gene end by 0 bases; junction bases not matched to a gene: 24. In DNA, the CDR3 is TGCGCCAGCAGACCCCGGCCGCCCTCATACCGACTAGCGGGACCCGCGAACACCGGGGAGCTGTTTTTT. It translates to CASRPRPPSYRLAGPANTGELFF.

The genes are TRBV6-2 or TRBV6-3 and TRBJ1-1, with 7 bases matching TRBD1. V shed 5 bases, J shed 6 bases, and the junction held 9 bases outside the gene matches. The CDR3 contains 14 residues. Germline V gene data show CDR1 as MNHEY and CDR2 as SVGEGT. CDR3 in amino acids: CASSRNRQGSEAFF. CDR3 bases: TGTGCCAGCAGTCGTAATCGACAGGGTTCTGAAGCTTTCTTT.

The genes are TRBV28 and TRBJ2-7; TRBD1 aligns across 8 bases. Losses at the gene ends were 5 bases for V and 0 bases for J; bases not matched to a gene: 6. This CDR3 region has 15 residues. Germline CDR1 reads MDHEN; CDR2 reads SYDVKM. CDR3 sequence reads: CASSLRGLSSYEQYF. The CDR3 region has the DNA TGTGCCAGCAGTCTCAGGGGGCTAAGCTCCTACGAGCAGTACTTC. Full variable domain (remainder filled in from reference TRBV28 and TRBJ2-7): DVKVTQSSRYLVKRTGEKVFLECVQDMDHENMFWYRQDPGLGLRLIYFSYDVKMKEKGDIPEGYSVSREKKERFSLILESASTNQTSMYLCASSLRGLSSYEQYFGPGTRLTVT.

The genes are TRBV7-9 and TRBJ1-1; D is perhaps TRBD1 (5 bases). The CDR3 spans 13 residues. Germline V gives CDR1 SEHNR, CDR2 FQNEAQ (reference sequence). V gave up 5 bases and J gave up 8 bases, with 15 bases separating them. Here the CDR3 DNA reads TGTGCCAGCAGCACGCCGGACACCTCAGAAGCTTTCTTT. It codes for CASSTPDTSEAFF. Full variable domain (outside the CDR3, taken from reference TRBV7-9 and TRBJ1-1): DTGVSQNPRHKITKRGQNVTFRCDPISEHNRLYWYRQTLGQGPEFLTYFQNEAQLEKSRLLSDRFSAERPKGSFSTLEIQRTEQGDSAMYLCASSTPDTSEAFFGQGTRLTVV.

The rearrangement links TRBV4-2 to TRBJ2-7; D perhaps matches TRBD1 (5 bases). Trimming took off 5 bases at V and 4 bases at J, with 21 bases between the two ends. The length of the CDR3 is 16 residues. Per the germline V gene, CDR1 is LGHNA and CDR2 is YNFKEQ. CDR3 amino acids: CASSSKGDSSKYEQYF. CDR3 in DNA: TGTGCCAGCAGCAGCAAGGGCGACAGCAGTAAATACGAGCAGTACTTC.

This rearrangement joins TRBV7-2 to TRBJ2-7, with TRBD2 matching 11 bases. Trimming removed 5 bases from V and 4 bases from J; junction bases left unmatched: 4. The germline V gene has CDR1 SGHTA and CDR2 FQGNSA. The CDR3 contains 14 residues. The CDR3 bases are TGTGCCAGCAGCAAGACTAGCGGGGTATACGAGCAGTACTTC. Its protein product is CASSKTSGVYEQYF.

The gene calls are TRBV6-2 or TRBV6-3 and TRBJ1-5; TRBD1 matches at 8 bases. J was trimmed by 5 bases and V by 0 bases; bases with no gene match: 9. Per the germline V gene, CDR1 is MNHEY and CDR2 is SVGEGT. The CDR3 covers 17 residues. The CDR3 coding sequence is TGTGCCAGCAGTTACTCGAGGCAGGGGGCCGCATATCAGCCCCAGCATTTT. Protein product: CASSYSRQGAAYQPQHF.